These 23 T cell receptor beta chains were sequenced from one sample in a study of T cells after yellow fever vaccination. TCRdb re-derived calls from the 5' RACE reads in MiXCR, one entry per CDR3 protein. Of just under 600,000 distinct CDR3 sequences in the sample, roughly 12% are singletons; the top ten hold over 13%. The specimen comprised PBMCs, sampled on the day of the yellow fever booster vaccination. These receptors were obtained from a man in his thirties or forties who received the YFV17D yellow fever vaccine.

This clonotype turned up a few times. The chain carries TRBV29-1 and TRBJ2-6, with D perhaps matching TRBD2 (5 bases). The V gene's germline CDR1 is SQVTM and CDR2 ANQGSEA. The CDR3 length is 15 residues. Deletions cut 6 bases from V and 0 bases from J, with 12 bases between. CDR3 in amino acids: CSVGIWDSGANVLTF. The CDR3 DNA reads TGCAGCGTCGGGATTTGGGACTCTGGGGCCAACGTCCTGACTTTC.

The chain combines TRBV14 with TRBJ2-3; TRBD2 matches at 12 bases. Per the germline V gene, CDR1 is SGHDN and CDR2 is FVKESK. With V trimmed by 0 bases and J by 5 bases, 6 bases remained unmatched. The CDR3 has 17 amino acids. Written as DNA, the CDR3 is TGTGCCAGCAGCCAAGATCCTAGCGGGAGGGCCGAAGATACGCAGTATTTT. Its protein product is CASSQDPSGRAEDTQYF.

The rearrangement joins TRBV11-2 to TRBJ2-5, with D perhaps matching TRBD1 or TRBD2 (5 bases each). Germline CDR1 is SGHAT and CDR2 is FQNNGV. Deletions cut 1 base from V and 1 base from J, with 13 bases between. The CDR3 extends over 16 amino acids. CDR3 sequence (DNA): TGTGCCAGCAGCTTAGCGGGGCTGGGGCGCCAAGAGACCCAGTACTTC. Translation: CASSLAGLGRQETQYF.

This clonotype was counted only a few times. V and J are TRBV12-3 or TRBV12-4 and TRBJ2-1, with 7 bases that match TRBD1. This CDR3 has 15 amino acids. V was clipped by 5 bases and J by 5 bases; unmatched bases: 9. CDR3 amino acids: CASSNRDRINNEQFF. The CDR3 nucleotides read TGTGCCAGCAGTAACCGGGACAGAATTAACAATGAGCAGTTCTTC.

This clonotype was detected many times. This sequence joins TRBV29-1 and TRBJ2-3; D gene uncertain. The CDR3 is 12 residues long. Germline CDR1 SQVTM, CDR2 ANQGSEA. V was trimmed by 2 bases and J by 2 bases, leaving 5 bases between them. In DNA form, the CDR3 reads TGCAGCGTTGAAAGGGACACAGATACGCAGTATTTT. It translates to CSVERDTDTQYF.

This chain links TRBV6-2 or TRBV6-3 with TRBJ2-1, with a possible D match to TRBD2 (6 bases). Per the germline V gene, CDR1 is MNHEY and CDR2 is SVGEGT. The CDR3 totals 16 residues. Trimming shortened V by 4 bases and J by 3 bases, and 16 bases separated the two germline ends. In nucleotides, the CDR3 is TGTGCCAGCAGTTGGTTTCTAGCGAAACGCTACAATGAGCAGTTCTTC. Its translation is CASSWFLAKRYNEQFF.

This clonotype was found many times. This rearrangement joins TRBV6-1 to TRBJ1-2; D not resolved. Germline CDR1 and CDR2: MNHNS and SASEGT. This CDR3 has 13 residues. The V and J ends lost 6 bases and 4 bases respectively, with 12 bases between them. CDR3: CASSQAGSYGYTF. CDR3 bases: TGTGCCAGCAGCCAAGCGGGGTCCTATGGCTACACCTTC.

A few counts support this clonotype. The chain employs TRBV5-1 and TRBJ2-1; weak D call: TRBD2 (6 bases). Trimming shortened V by 4 bases and J by 5 bases, and 16 bases separated the two germline ends. The CDR3 has 15 residues. Looked up from germline, CDR1 is SGHRS and CDR2 is YFSETQ. The CDR3 nucleotides read TGCGCCAGCAGCCACTCTTCGGGACTCAACAATGAGCAGTTCTTC. Encoded protein: CASSHSSGLNNEQFF.

The sample holds a few counts of this clonotype. The chain uses TRBV18 and TRBJ2-5, with 10 bases aligning to TRBD2. The CDR3 sequence is 14 residues long. J gave up 5 bases and V 0 bases, and 0 bases lay outside the gene matches. Germline lookup yields CDR1 KGHSH and CDR2 LQKENI. CDR3 in amino acids: CASSPPGLAETQYF. As DNA, the CDR3 is TGTGCCAGCTCACCACCGGGACTAGCGGAGACCCAGTACTTC.

The chain has TRBV7-2 and TRBJ2-1, with TRBD1 as a possible D gene (6 bases). V lost 1 base and J lost 4, with 14 bases in between. This CDR3 region has 16 residues. CDR1 and CDR2 (germline): SGHTA, FQGNSA. This chain's CDR3 is CASSLDESRGYNEQFF. DNA of the CDR3: TGTGCCAGCAGCTTAGACGAGAGTAGGGGGTACAATGAGCAGTTCTTC. The complete variable domain, with remaining parts taken from reference TRBV7-2 and TRBJ2-1, reads GAGVSQSPSNKVTEKGKDVELRCDPISGHTALYWYRQSLGQGLEFLIYFQGNSAPDKSGLPSDRFSAERTGGSVSTLTIQRTQQEDSAVYLCASSLDESRGYNEQFFGPGTRLTVL.

This clonotype was seen ten or more times. The rearrangement links TRBV30 to TRBJ2-4, with TRBD2 identical over 7 bases. There are 15 residues in the CDR3. Germline trimming cut 6 bases from V and 1 base from J; bases unmatched to any gene: 9. CDR1 and CDR2 from the germline V gene are GTSNPN and SVGIG (reference sequence). CDR3 region: CACLGTGGAKNIQYF. The CDR3 DNA follows: TGTGCCTGTCTCGGGACCGGGGGGGCCAAAAACATTCAGTACTTC.

This clonotype has just a few counts. The chain uses TRBV27 and TRBJ2-5, with D possibly TRBD1 on 6 matching bases. V was trimmed by 2 bases and J by 6 bases, leaving 10 bases between them. The CDR3 is 13 amino acids. Germline V lookup: CDR1 MNHEY, CDR2 SMNVEV (reference sequence). Here the CDR3 DNA reads TGTGCCAGCAGTTTAGACAGGTCCCAGACCCAGTACTTC. Translated, it gives CASSLDRSQTQYF.

This rearrangement joins TRBV7-2 to TRBJ2-5; D is uncertain. The V end lost 7 bases, the J end lost 4 bases, and 13 bases lay between the germline ends. Germline assignment: CDR1 SGHTA and CDR2 FQGNSA. The CDR3 has 13 amino acids. The chain's CDR3 is CASTLWTGETQYF. The CDR3 region has the DNA TGTGCCAGCACGTTATGGACGGGAGAGACCCAGTACTTC.

The chain joins TRBV7-3 to TRBJ1-2; 7 bases agree with TRBD1. Trimming at V came to 2 bases and at J to 4 bases, leaving 19 bases not matched to a gene. Per germline, CDR1 SGHTA and CDR2 FQGTGA. The CDR3 covers 19 residues. CDR3: CASSLRQGGRLDGLYGYTF. In DNA, the CDR3 is TGTGCCAGCAGCTTACGGCAGGGGGGACGACTAGATGGACTCTATGGCTACACCTTC.

This clonotype was seen ten or more times. In nucleotides, the CDR3 is TGTGCCAGCAGTTACTCCCCGAACCCGGGGGTTACCGTCCTGACTTTC. It specifies CASSYSPNPGVTVLTF. V and J are TRBV6-5 and TRBJ2-6; D may be TRBD2 (6 bases). The V gene lost 0 bases and the J gene lost 12 bases, with 18 bases spanning the gap. Germline V gene data show CDR1 as MNHEY and CDR2 as SVGAGI. The CDR3 runs 16 residues.

The chain uses TRBV10-3 and TRBJ2-7, with unresolved D. The CDR3 covers 14 residues. CDR1 ENHRY and CDR2 SYGVKD come from the germline V gene. Trimming removed 1 base at V and 6 bases at J, with 13 bases between. CDR3 nucleotide sequence: TGTGCCATCAGTGAGTACGGGCCCAGTCTCGAGCAGTACTTC. This encodes CAISEYGPSLEQYF.

The chain employs TRBV27 and TRBJ2-7; 9 bases fit TRBD2. The germline gives CDR1 MNHEY, CDR2 SMNVEV (reference sequence). After removal of 2 bases from V and 7 bases from J, the junction contained 9 bases not matched to a gene. This CDR3 has 15 amino acids. CDR3 sequence: CASSLMAGGPWEQYF. DNA for the CDR3: TGTGCCAGCAGTTTAATGGCGGGAGGGCCTTGGGAGCAGTACTTC.

This clonotype was seen a handful of times. The rearrangement uses TRBV7-9 and TRBJ2-1; 7 bases match TRBD1. Per the germline V gene, CDR1 is SEHNR and CDR2 is FQNEAQ (reference sequence). V was clipped by 2 bases and J by 11 bases; unmatched bases: 9. The CDR3 runs to 14 residues. The DNA of the CDR3 is TGTGCCAGCAGCTTAAGTGGGACAGAGAATCAGCAGTTCTTC. Protein sequence: CASSLSGTENQQFF.

The rearrangement joins TRBV7-8 to TRBJ2-7; 7 bases map to TRBD1. Germline V lookup: CDR1 SGHVS, CDR2 FQNEAQ. The CDR3 has 12 amino acids. V dropped 5 bases and J dropped 7; count of bases not matched to a gene: 5. The CDR3 DNA reads TGTGCCAGCAGCCATGGGGGACAGGAGCAGTACTTC. Amino acids: CASSHGGQEQYF.

The sample holds a few counts of this clonotype. This sequence joins TRBV10-3 and TRBJ2-3, with a weak D call TRBD2 (6 bases). CDR1 and CDR2 from the germline V gene are ENHRY and SYGVKD. V lost 7 bases, J lost 3 bases, and 8 bases lay in between. This CDR3 spans 12 amino acids. The CDR3 loop is CAIMGRTDTQYF. Here the CDR3 DNA reads TGTGCCATCATGGGGAGGACAGATACGCAGTATTTT.

The chain combines TRBV11-2 with TRBJ2-3; 10 bases map to TRBD2. This CDR3 region has 16 residues. Trimming removed 3 bases from V and 4 bases from J; junction bases left unmatched: 7. Germline loops: CDR1 SGHAT, CDR2 FQNNGV. Here the CDR3 reads CASSFSLAGAADTQYF. For the CDR3, the DNA is TGTGCCAGCAGCTTCTCGCTAGCGGGAGCCGCAGATACGCAGTATTTT.

This clonotype was observed a handful of times. The V and J genes are TRBV7-6 and TRBJ2-7; 13 bases align to TRBD2. The CDR3 sequence is 19 residues long. Looked up from germline, CDR1 is SGHVS and CDR2 is FNYEAQ. The ends lost 3 bases at V and 4 bases at J; junction bases unmatched: 15. The CDR3 DNA is TGTGCCAGCAGCTTCGGACTAGCGGGAGAGCCCCCTGGGGGGTACGAGCAGTACTTC. Encoded protein: CASSFGLAGEPPGGYEQYF.

The rearrangement joins TRBV7-2 to TRBJ2-5, with unresolved D. Trimming took off 1 base at V and 4 bases at J, with 10 bases between the two ends. CDR1 and CDR2 (germline): SGHTA, FQGNSA. The CDR3 is 14 amino acids. As DNA, the CDR3 is TGTGCCAGCAGCTTAGGGATTGGTCGAGAGACCCAGTACTTC. Translating it yields CASSLGIGRETQYF.